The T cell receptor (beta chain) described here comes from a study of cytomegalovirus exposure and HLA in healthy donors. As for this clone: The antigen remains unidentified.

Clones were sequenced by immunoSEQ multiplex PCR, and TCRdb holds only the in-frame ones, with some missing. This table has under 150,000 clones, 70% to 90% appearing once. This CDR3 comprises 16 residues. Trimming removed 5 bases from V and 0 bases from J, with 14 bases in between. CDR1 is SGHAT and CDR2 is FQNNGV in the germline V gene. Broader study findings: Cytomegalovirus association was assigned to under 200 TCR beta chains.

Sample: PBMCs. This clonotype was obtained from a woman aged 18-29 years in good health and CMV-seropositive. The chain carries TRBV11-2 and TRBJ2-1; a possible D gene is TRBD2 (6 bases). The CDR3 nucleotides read TGTGCCAGCAGCCGCATCCGGGACTCCTCCTACAATGAGCAGTTCTTC. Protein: CASSRIRDSSYNEQFF.